Below are 3 T cell receptor beta chains sequenced from a single sample in a study of cytomegalovirus exposure and HLA in healthy donors. PCR employed 60 Vbeta and 13 Jbeta primers. The repertoire was sequenced with immunoSEQ multiplex PCR; TCRdb's copy has only in-frame clones and lacks some. The table has under 200,000 clones, approximately 80% seen once; the top ten hold around a tenth. Sequenced input: PBMCs. All receptors derive from a man aged 18 to 29 in good health and CMV-seropositive.

V and J are TRBV18 and TRBJ1-5, with TRBD1 matching over 7 bases. Germline CDR1 is KGHSH and CDR2 is LQKENI. Losses at the gene ends were 0 bases for V and 2 bases for J; bases not matched to a gene: 4. The CDR3 loop spans 16 amino acids. Here the CDR3 reads CASSPPNRGGNQPQHF. Written as DNA, the CDR3 is TGTGCCAGCTCACCACCGAACAGGGGTGGCAATCAGCCCCAGCATTTT.

The chain combines TRBV29-1 with TRBJ2-1, with D possibly TRBD2 on 7 matching bases. Germline loops: CDR1 SQVTM, CDR2 ANQGSEA. V was pared by 2 bases and J by 5 bases, with 28 bases between. The CDR3 extends over 19 amino acids. CDR3 DNA sequence: TGCAGCGTTGAAAGGCCGCCGGGGGGCATCGAACCAAGAGACAATGAGCAGTTCTTC. It yields the protein CSVERPPGGIEPRDNEQFF.

The genes are TRBV6-5 and TRBJ1-5, with D perhaps matching TRBD1 (6 bases). The CDR3 is 13 amino acids. The V gene lost 2 bases and the J gene lost 5 bases, with 7 bases spanning the gap. Germline CDR1 MNHEY, CDR2 SVGAGI. The chain's CDR3 is CASSYAGDQPQHF. CDR3 sequence (DNA): TGTGCCAGCAGTTACGCAGGGGATCAGCCCCAGCATTTT.